Listed below are T cell receptor beta chains from one sample, sequenced in a study of blood T cell repertoires in COVID-19. TCRdb's table, derived via immunoSEQ multiplex PCR, lists solely in-frame clones and lacks some. The data show 180,000 or so clones, with more than 80% seen just once and under 9.5% held by the top ten. The sample was peripheral blood. The receptors derive from a woman in her sixties or seventies with acute or convalescent COVID-19. Each CDR3 is given with its conserved first and last residue. The order of the fields is J gene, V gene, clone size, D gene, CDR3 DNA, CDR3 protein. The D gene is left open where the match is weak. The size entry is marked missing in some rows and otherwise reads once, few, many or a size class.

>TRBJ2-7|TRBV28|-|-
TGTGCCAGCAGCCTCCTTACTAGCTACGAGCAGTACTTC
CASSLLTSYEQYF
>TRBJ1-1|TRBV7-9|-|TRBD1
TGTGCCAGCAGCCTGACAGGGTTGAACACTGAAGCTTTCTTT
CASSLTGLNTEAFF
>TRBJ2-2|TRBV5-1|-|TRBD2
TGCGCCAGCTGCAGTAGCGGGCCGGCCGGGGAGCTGTTTTTT
CASCSSGPAGELFF
>TRBJ1-6|TRBV5-5|-|-
TGTGCCAGCAGCTTAAGTCGGGGAGATTCACCCCTCCACTTT
CASSLSRGDSPLHF
>TRBJ1-6|TRBV9|-|TRBD1
TGTGCCAGCAGCCCCTGGGACAGTGCAAATTCACCCCTCCACTTT
CASSPWDSANSPLHF
>TRBJ2-1|TRBV4-2|-|TRBD1
TGTGCCAGCAGCCAGGACAGGGCTACGCAGTTCTTC
CASSQDRATQFF
>TRBJ1-2|TRBV11-3|-|-
TGTGCCAGCAGCTTTCAGGGTTGGGATGGCTACACCTTC
CASSFQGWDGYTF
>TRBJ2-5|TRBV18|-|TRBD1
TGTGCCAGCTCACTTAACTCGCCGGGACAGGGCCCCCAAGAGACCCAGTACTTC
CASSLNSPGQGPQETQYF
>TRBJ2-7|TRBV6-5|-|TRBD1
TGTGCCAGCAGGACCGGGACAGGGGGTAACGAGCAGTACTTC
CASRTGTGGNEQYF
>TRBJ2-1|TRBV19|-|-
TGTGCCAGTAGTATGAGGGGGGGAAGCGGACCGCGGAATGAGCAGTTCTTC
CASSMRGGSGPRNEQFF
>TRBJ2-1|TRBV12-5|-|TRBD2
TGTGCTAGTGGTTTGGGTCACACTAGCGGGAGAGGTTCAGGCAATGAGCAGTTCTTC
CASGLGHTSGRGSGNEQFF
>TRBJ2-4|TRBV7-3|-|TRBD2
TGTGCCAGCAGCTTAACGGTCCTAGCGGGACCCGGAGACATTCAGTACTTC
CASSLTVLAGPGDIQYF
>TRBJ2-7|TRBV30|-|-
TGTGCCTGGAGTGTACGGAGTGACTCCTACGAGCAGTACTTC
CAWSVRSDSYEQYF
>TRBJ1-1|TRBV18|-|-
TGTGCCAGCTCACCTCCAATGAACACTGAAGCTTTCTTT
CASSPPMNTEAFF
>TRBJ2-1|TRBV7-2|-|TRBD2
TGTGCCAGCAGCTTAGTCGGGAGGGCCGGGGGTGAGCAGTTCTTC
CASSLVGRAGGEQFF
>TRBJ1-2|TRBV16|-|TRBD1
TGTGCCAGCAGCCGGGACAGGGGCTATGGCTACACCTTC
CASSRDRGYGYTF
>TRBJ1-3|TRBV28|-|-
TGTGCCAGCAGTTTCCCAGGGTGGCGTAACACCATATATTTT
CASSFPGWRNTIYF
>TRBJ2-2|TRBV19|-|-
TGTGCCAGCAAGCGCGCGAACACCGGGGAGCTGTTTTTT
CASKRANTGELFF
>TRBJ1-2|TRBV7-8|-|-
TGTGCCAGCAGCTTAGGGACAGTGGAGGGCTACACCTTC
CASSLGTVEGYTF
>TRBJ1-1|TRBV19|-|TRBD1
TGTGCCAGTAACCAAGACAGGGGACGGACTGAAGCTTTCTTT
CASNQDRGRTEAFF
>TRBJ1-2|TRBV5-1|-|TRBD1
TGCGCCAGCAGCCCCTGGGACAGAGACTATGGCTACACCTTC
CASSPWDRDYGYTF
>TRBJ2-1|TRBV19|-|-
TGTGCCAGTAGTAATCTCACAGACAATGAGCAGTTCTTC
CASSNLTDNEQFF
>TRBJ1-3|TRBV3-1/TRBV3-2|-|-
TGTGCCAGCAGCCTAGGACAACTCTCTTCTGGAAACACCATATATTTT
CASSLGQLSSGNTIYF
>TRBJ2-1|TRBV28|-|TRBD2
TGTGCCAGCAGCATGACTAGCGGGTCTTACAATGAGCAGTTCTTC
CASSMTSGSYNEQFF
>TRBJ1-2|TRBV5-1|-|-
TGCGCCAGCGGGATGGGAGGGCCTAACTATGGCTACACCTTC
CASGMGGPNYGYTF
>TRBJ2-2|TRBV19|-|-
TGTGCCAGTAGTTCCCAAGGCAGGGTTGAGGACACCGGGGAGCTGTTTTTT
CASSSQGRVEDTGELFF
>TRBJ2-3|TRBV6-5|-|-
TGTGCCAGCAGTTACTCCGGTGGCGGAGACACAGATACGCAGTATTTT
CASSYSGGGDTDTQYF
>TRBJ2-1|TRBV27|-|TRBD2
TGTGCCAGCAGTAGGCTAGCGGGAGTTGGAGGTTCGGAGTCTGAGCAGTTCTTC
CASSRLAGVGGSESEQFF
>TRBJ2-5|TRBV24-1|-|-
TGTGCCACCAGTGACCAGGGTTCGGTTAAAGAGACCCAGTACTTC
CATSDQGSVKETQYF
>TRBJ1-5|TRBV7-8|-|-
TGTGCCAGCAGCCCAGGACAAGGCGGAGGGCAGCCCCAGCATTTT
CASSPGQGGGQPQHF
>TRBJ2-1|TRBV11-2|-|TRBD2
TGTGCCAGCAGCTTAGACGTTAGCGGGGCGGGGCAGCAGTTCTTC
CASSLDVSGAGQQFF
>TRBJ1-5|TRBV28|-|TRBD1
TGTGCCAGCAGCAGGGACAGGTCCCTAAATCAGCCCCAGCATTTT
CASSRDRSLNQPQHF
>TRBJ2-3|TRBV5-1|-|-
TGCGCCAGCAGCTTGGAAGGGGCAGGAAGGAGCGCAGATACGCAGTATTTT
CASSLEGAGRSADTQYF
>TRBJ2-1|TRBV28|-|-
TGTGCCAGCAGTCCCACCCGGACTAGTTGGGGGCCTTACAATGAGCAGTTCTTC
CASSPTRTSWGPYNEQFF
>TRBJ1-6|TRBV25-1|-|TRBD1
TGTGCCAGCAGCAGGGACAGCCTCTATAATTCACCCCTCCACTTT
CASSRDSLYNSPLHF
>TRBJ2-7|TRBV7-8|few|-
TGTGCCAGCAGCCCCCCCCCGACAGGGACTTACGAGCAGTACTTC
CASSPPPTGTYEQYF
>TRBJ1-2|TRBV18|-|-
TGTGCCAGCTCACCAAACAGGGCTAACTATGGCTACACCTTC
CASSPNRANYGYTF
>TRBJ2-1|TRBV5-4|-|TRBD2
TGTGCCAGCAGCTTGGTGGCTAGCGGTAGCAATGAGCAGTTCTTC
CASSLVASGSNEQFF
>TRBJ2-1|TRBV6-6|-|TRBD2
TGTGCCAGCAGTTACTCGAATGTAGCGGGATCTCATGAGCAGTTCTTC
CASSYSNVAGSHEQFF
>TRBJ2-3|TRBV3-1/TRBV3-2|-|-
TGTGCCAGCAGCCAAGGCCCCCAGGGCACAGATACGCAGTATTTT
CASSQGPQGTDTQYF